A selection of T cell receptor beta chains follows, all from one sample in a study of blood T cells in healthy people across ages. MiXCR, run by TCRdb on the 5' RACE reads, gives a single entry per CDR3 protein. The sample lists 1,300,000 or so distinct CDR3 sequences, 59% occurring once. The sequencing input was blood. All receptors derive from a man aged 18 to 30 in good health. Each CDR3 is given with its conserved first and last residue. D genes are given only for firm matches. Clone size is shown for a subset of rows, as once, few, many or a class of expanded clone.

D	size	J	V	DNA	CDR3
.	few	TRBJ2-7	TRBV29-1	TGCAGCGTCACACTGGTCAGCTCCTACGAGCAGTACTTC	CSVTLVSSYEQYF
.	.	TRBJ1-4	TRBV4-1	TGCGCCAGCAGCCAAGAAGGGGACGGAGGGGAAAAACTGTTTTTT	CASSQEGDGGEKLFF
.	.	TRBJ2-5	TRBV25-1	TGTGCCAGCAGTGGAAGGTATTTTAGCAATGAGCAGTACTTC	CASSGRYFSNEQYF
.	.	TRBJ2-5	TRBV2	TGTGCCACCAGCCGGGACCATGGGCAAGAGACCCAGTACTTC	CATSRDHGQETQYF
.	few	TRBJ1-4	TRBV6-5	TGTGCCAGCTGCAAAGAGAAACTGTTTTTT	CASCKEKLFF
.	.	TRBJ1-4	TRBV7-9	TGTGCCAGCAGCTCAATTTACGACCGACCGGAAAAACTGTTTTTT	CASSSIYDRPEKLFF
TRBD2	.	TRBJ2-7	TRBV28	TGTGCCAGCAGACGTTCTCCCAGGGAGGGCGAGCAGTACTTC	CASRRSPREGEQYF
TRBD2	.	TRBJ2-7	TRBV20-1	TGCAGTGCTCCGGGACTAGCGAGCGAGCAGTACTTC	CSAPGLASEQYF
.	once	TRBJ1-2	TRBV19	TGTGCCAGTATTGAAGGGCGAGGAGCTAACTATGGCTACACCTTC	CASIEGRGANYGYTF
.	.	TRBJ2-1	TRBV20-1	TGCAGTGCTAGAGAATGGCTAGCACCGTTCTTC	CSAREWLAPFF